The 15 T cell receptor beta chains reported below all come from one sample, sequenced in a study of blood T cell repertoires in COVID-19. Libraries were prepared by immunoSEQ multiplex PCR; TCRdb keeps only in-frame clonotypes and omits some of them. The sample consists of around 290,000 clones, about 89% of them appearing once. Sequencing was carried out using peripheral blood. These receptors all stem from a woman in her thirties with COVID-19, enrolled during active disease.

The chain carries TRBV6-5 and TRBJ1-1; 9 bases fit TRBD1. The CDR3 sequence is 16 residues long. CDR1 MNHEY and CDR2 SVGAGI come from the germline V gene. V dropped 2 bases and J dropped 5; count of bases not matched to a gene: 9. The CDR3 reads CASSYGDRARKTEAFF. In nucleotides, the CDR3 is TGTGCCAGCAGTTACGGGGACAGGGCCCGAAAGACTGAAGCTTTCTTT.

The chain joins TRBV21-1 to TRBJ1-2; the D call in the table, TRBD1, was not verified against the DNA. TRBV21-1 is listed as a pseudogene. The CDR3 extends over 16 amino acids. This CDR3 is CASSIGGTGGSYGYTF. CDR3 in DNA: TGTGCCAGCAGCATAGGAGGGACAGGGGGGAGCTATGGCTACACCTTC.

The rearrangement uses TRBV18 and TRBJ1-4; 7 bases fit TRBD1. Germline CDR1 KGHSH, CDR2 LQKENI. The CDR3 contains 13 residues. Germline trimming cut 6 bases from V and 6 bases from J; bases unmatched to any gene: 4. DNA of the CDR3: TGTGCCAGCTCCCCCGGACAGGATGAAAAACTGTTTTTT. Protein product: CASSPGQDEKLFF.

The chain recombines TRBV29-1 with TRBJ2-5; 8 positions agree with TRBD2. J gave up 2 bases and V 4 bases, and 6 bases lay outside the gene matches. There are 14 residues in the CDR3. Germline assignment: CDR1 SQVTM and CDR2 ANQGSEA. The CDR3 loop reads CSVGPGLVQETQYF. CDR3 nucleotides: TGCAGCGTTGGCCCGGGACTAGTTCAAGAGACCCAGTACTTC.

About this clone itself: The same CDR3 is also encoded by other DNA sequences in this sample. This chain uses TRBV9 with TRBJ1-3, with no clear D. V was trimmed by 4 bases and J by 0 bases, leaving 5 bases between them. The CDR3 loop spans 13 amino acids. CDR1 is SGDLS, CDR2 YYNGEE, per germline. In DNA, the CDR3 is TGTGCCAGCAGCTCTAACTCTGGAAACACCATATATTTT. Its translation: CASSSNSGNTIYF.

J is TRBJ2-7 and V is TRBV5-1; possible D gene TRBD2, 6 bases. CDR1 is SGHRS, CDR2 YFSETQ, per germline. V lost 5 bases and J 3 bases, leaving 18 bases between the germline ends. CDR3 size: 15 residues. The DNA of the CDR3 is TGCGCCAGCAGTTCCGGGACTCTGAATCTCTACGAGCAGTACTTC. Its translation: CASSSGTLNLYEQYF.

The rearrangement links TRBV19 to TRBJ1-4, with D tentatively TRBD1 (5 bases). The CDR3 has 19 amino acids. The germline V gene encodes CDR1 LNHDA and CDR2 SQIVND (reference sequence). V shed 5 bases and J shed 2 bases, with 24 bases lying between them. The CDR3, as DNA: TGTGCCAGTAGTGTGGACATTGGAGAGGTCCGACGCACTAATGAAAAACTGTTTTTT. Protein product: CASSVDIGEVRRTNEKLFF. The full variable domain, completed using reference TRBV19 and TRBJ1-4, is DGGITQSPKYLFRKEGQNVTLSCEQNLNHDAMYWYRQDPGQGLRLIYYSQIVNDFQKGDIAEGYSVSREKKESFPLTVTSAQKNPTAFYLCASSVDIGEVRRTNEKLFFGSGTQLSVL.

This clone was recorded once. V usage is TRBV27 and J usage is TRBJ1-2, with a weak D call TRBD1 (5 bases). The germline V gene has CDR1 MNHEY and CDR2 SMNVEV (reference sequence). The CDR3 spans 15 residues. Trimming removed 2 bases at V and 2 bases at J, with 12 bases between. The CDR3 reads CASSLRGGSNYGYTF. The CDR3 DNA sequence: TGTGCCAGCAGTTTACGGGGGGGATCAAACTATGGCTACACCTTC.

This clone was seen only once. CDR3 sequence: CASRTQGALDTQYF. The DNA of the CDR3 is TGTGCCAGCCGAACTCAGGGGGCTTTGGATACGCAGTATTTT. The rearrangement uses TRBV2 and TRBJ2-3; 8 bases align to TRBD1. After removal of 8 bases from V and 6 bases from J, the junction contained 10 bases not matched to a gene. The germline gives CDR1 SNHLY, CDR2 FYNNEI. The CDR3 is 14 residues long. The whole variable domain, remainder taken from reference TRBV2 and TRBJ2-3, is EPEVTQTPSHQVTQMGQEVILRCVPISNHLYFYWYRQILGQKVEFLVSFYNNEISEKSEIFDDQFSVERPDGSNFTLKIRSTKLEDSAMYFCASRTQGALDTQYFGPGTRLTVL.

A single count supports this clone. The chain links TRBV19 to TRBJ1-2, with TRBD1 as a possible D gene (6 bases). There are 14 residues in the CDR3. With 7 bases removed from V and 0 bases from J, the gap between germline ends came to 12 bases. Germline values: CDR1 LNHDA, CDR2 SQIVND (reference sequence). The CDR3 coding sequence is TGTGCCAGTAACTACGGGACAACTAACTATGGCTACACCTTC. Translation: CASNYGTTNYGYTF.

The chain couples TRBV18 to TRBJ2-5; D is uncertain. V lost 3 bases and J lost 1, with 3 bases in between. The CDR3 extends over 12 amino acids. Germline V CDR1 and CDR2: KGHSH, LQKENI. The DNA of the CDR3 is TGTGCCAGCTCACCCGGCCAAGAGACCCAGTACTTC. It encodes CASSPGQETQYF. Full variable domain (missing parts from reference TRBV18 and TRBJ2-5): NAGVMQNPRHLVRRRGQEARLRCSPMKGHSHVYWYRQLPEEGLKFMVYLQKENIIDESGMPKERFSAEFPKEGPSILRIQQVVRGDSAAYFCASSPGQETQYFGPGTRLLVL.

This chain links TRBV30 with TRBJ1-2; the match to TRBD1 covers 8 bases. Trimming at V came to 5 bases and at J to 6 bases, leaving 8 bases not matched to a gene. CDR3 length: 13 amino acids. Germline loops: CDR1 GTSNPN, CDR2 SVGIG (reference sequence). This CDR3 is CAWGYRGGDGYTF. CDR3 coding DNA: TGTGCCTGGGGGTACAGGGGGGGCGATGGCTACACCTTC. The full variable domain, in which reference TRBV30 and TRBJ1-2 provide the parts outside the CDR3, is SQTIHQWPATLVQPVGSPLSLECTVEGTSNPNLYWYRQAAGRGLQLLFYSVGIGQISSEVPQNLSASRPQDRQFILSSKKLLLSDSGFYLCAWGYRGGDGYTFGSGTRLTVV.

The chain has TRBV19 and TRBJ1-4, with a possible D match to TRBD1 (5 bases). Deletions cut 4 bases from V and 2 bases from J, with 14 bases between. The CDR3 contains 16 residues. Germline CDR1 is LNHDA and CDR2 is SQIVND (reference sequence). The CDR3 protein is CASSTNRGFTNEKLFF. CDR3 nucleotide sequence: TGTGCCAGTAGTACTAACCGGGGGTTCACTAATGAAAAACTGTTTTTT.

The chain links TRBV10-3 to TRBJ1-1; TRBD1 is a possible D gene (6 bases). This CDR3 is built from 14 residues. Trimming cost V 7 bases and J 0 bases, with 12 bases left between them. The germline V gene encodes CDR1 ENHRY and CDR2 SYGVKD. Written as DNA, the CDR3 is TGTGCCATCAATCTCAGGGGCCTGAACACTGAAGCTTTCTTT. It specifies CAINLRGLNTEAFF.

The chain has TRBV27 and TRBJ2-7; D possibly corresponds to TRBD1 (5 bases). Trimming removed 8 bases from V and 2 bases from J, with 13 bases in between. The CDR3 runs to 13 residues. Germline assignment: CDR1 MNHEY and CDR2 SMNVEV (reference sequence). CDR3 nucleotide sequence: TGTGCCAGCGGGAAGGGGCCCACCTACGAGCAGTACTTC. Translated, it gives CASGKGPTYEQYF.